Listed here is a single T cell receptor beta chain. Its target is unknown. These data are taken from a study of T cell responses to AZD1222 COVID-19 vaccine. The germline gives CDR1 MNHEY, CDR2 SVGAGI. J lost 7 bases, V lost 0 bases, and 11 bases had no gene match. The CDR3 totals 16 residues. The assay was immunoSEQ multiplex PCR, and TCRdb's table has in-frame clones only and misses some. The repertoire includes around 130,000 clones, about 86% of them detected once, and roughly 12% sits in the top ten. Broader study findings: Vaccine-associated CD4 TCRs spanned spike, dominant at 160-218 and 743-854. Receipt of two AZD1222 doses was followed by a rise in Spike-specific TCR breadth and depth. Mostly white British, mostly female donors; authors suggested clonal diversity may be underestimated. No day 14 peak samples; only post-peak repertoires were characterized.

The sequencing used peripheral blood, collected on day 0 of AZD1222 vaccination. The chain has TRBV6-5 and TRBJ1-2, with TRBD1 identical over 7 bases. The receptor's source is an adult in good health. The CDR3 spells CASSYSLTTGEGGYTF. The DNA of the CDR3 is TGTGCCAGCAGTTACTCGTTGACCACAGGGGAGGGTGGCTACACCTTC.